This T cell receptor (beta chain) appears in the sequencing data of a study of Graves' ophthalmopathy and Graves' hyperthyroidism. The overall study: Prior to any treatment, peripheral blood was collected at the time of initial diagnosis.

This clonotype was recorded at least ten times. Its antigen is not known. Study results and limitations: In blood appeared most of the expanded thyroid clonotypes whose frequency exceeded 0.001.

Amplified material comprised TCR beta CDR3 regions derived from RNA transcripts. The library came from an HTBI-primed first-round RT-PCR and a second-round multiplex PCR. TCRdb reanalysed the multiplex PCR reads using MiXCR and keeps one entry per CDR3 protein. The sample lists about 620,000 distinct CDR3 sequences, 22% occurring once. The sequence was collected from a woman aged 18-29 years with stable Graves' hyperthyroidism. Some clones in this sample may be carry-over from other donors' samples. The specimen was peripheral blood.

CDR3 sequence (DNA): TGTGCCAGCAGTTCATTGGAGGCCTCCTTGAACACCGGGGAGCTGTTTTTT. Translating it yields CASSSLEASLNTGELFF. The chain recombines TRBV27 with TRBJ2-2, with D possibly being TRBD2 (5 bases). The ends were cut back, 4 bases at V and 1 base at J, with 16 bases in the middle. Germline V gene data show CDR1 as MNHEY and CDR2 as SMNVEV (reference sequence). The CDR3 has 17 residues.